Sequencing of this T cell receptor beta chain was carried out in a study of T cells in women clearing cervical HPV infection (dated by TCRdb to about 2018). Regarding the study in general: Cases were about 25 women with histologically confirmed HPV16-related CIN3 or worse, including a couple of invasive cancers. The approximately 23 controls were women who cleared a single incident HPV16 infection within 12 months without developing precancer or cancer. Blood from cases was drawn at the visit where the lesion was first identified, while blood from controls was drawn once the infection was no longer detected. Among cases, blood sampling occurred a median of about 150 days after lesion detection, with an interquartile range of about 90 to 230 days. Because only a few women had HLA typing data, the possibility that HLA type acted as a confounder could not be ruled out. Nested within Costa Rica's Guanacaste HPV Natural History Study, an exploratory proof-of-principle case-control study compared TCR repertoires across cervical HPV16 outcomes. Cases and controls were matched on year of sample collection and on age within five years. A median age of about 30 years was observed in cases versus over 37 in controls, and no significant differences in baseline characteristics were found. In the parent cohort, some 10,000 women aged 18 or older were enrolled in Guanacaste, Costa Rica, during 1993 to 1994 and were followed for 7 to 8 years. Quality controls consisted of five blinded duplicates per group, for a total of some 60 samples made up of about 50 participants and around ten replicates. Study-wide findings and limitations: Whether associations preceded infection or resulted from infection could not be shown with the cross-sectional design, and effector/memory subsets and HPV-specific T cells were not isolated. Lower TRBV6-7 relative abundance was observed in cases than in controls (roughly 0.12% versus 0.15%; Bonferroni P = 0.0008). T-cell numbers per sample were unknown, so richness differences could reflect varying T-cell content rather than repertoire biology. Cases were distinguished from controls with an estimated AUC of roughly 0.79 by random forest classifiers combining richness and V gene abundances. Significantly higher TCR repertoire richness was observed in CIN3+ cases than in controls across sequencing depths, whereas no difference in evenness was found.

Trimming at the junction amounts to 0 bases on V and 3 bases on J, and the germline ends lie 5 bases apart. Sequences SGHTA (CDR1) and FQGNSA (CDR2) are obtained from the germline V gene. Counted from cysteine to phenylalanine, this CDR3 has 13 amino acids. Of the CDR3's DNA, 30 bases were read; they are in frame from base 1. Every participant had a single incident cervical HPV16 infection, and women with prevalent HPV16 infections were excluded. Cervical HPV DNA was detected with MY09/MY11 PCR, and genotyping was done by dot-blot hybridization. Approximately 15 mL of heparinized blood was centrifuged, after which the buffy coat was aliquoted, frozen at -30 degrees C, and then stored at -80 degrees C. QIAGEN kits were used to extract genomic DNA from buffy coat specimens. The immunoSEQ assay used multiplex PCR to amplify TCR beta CDR3 regions from an average of roughly 1,200 ng of genomic DNA per sample. To correct primer bias, the assay used a complete synthetic TCR repertoire to set an amplification baseline. Amplicons were sequenced on the Illumina platform. The published analysis was carried out like this. Sequence errors were corrected by clustering with frequency ratios and a modified nearest-neighbor algorithm, and the sequences were then analyzed in the immunoSEQ Analyzer using IMGT gene definitions. At each rarefaction depth, TCR richness and evenness were averaged over 20 rarefaction repeats, and samples with fewer sequences than the depth were excluded. Wilcoxon rank sum tests with FDR correction were used to compare relative abundances of V, D and J genes between the groups. In the blinded duplicates, the intraclass correlation was approximately 96% for TCR richness and averaged about 80% across roughly 70 gene segments. In TCRdb, the immuneACCESS table is reduced to in-frame sequences with V and J assigned. These tables do not hold every clone; where another copy was compared, an unresolved V gene accounts for under half, and the others remain unexplained. The DNA was the basis for D and trimming; V, J and clone size are from that table. The sample's own table lists about 35,000 clones. The top ten clonotypes cover less than 2% of the sample.

Notes on this clone: What this receptor recognizes is not known. Coverage ceases 3 residues before the CDR3 finishes, and the germline J gene fills in the end.

The rearrangement combines TRBV7-2 with TRBJ1-2; a tentative D call is TRBD1 (5 bases match). Material: blood buffy coat. The sequence was collected from a woman aged 18-70 years with a cervical HPV16 infection that either progressed to CIN3+ or cleared (not recorded which). The covered CDR3 bases are TGTGCCAGCAGCTTAGCAGGGGACTATGGC. This sequence encodes CASSLAGDYG. The complete CDR3 reads CASSLAGDYGYTF.